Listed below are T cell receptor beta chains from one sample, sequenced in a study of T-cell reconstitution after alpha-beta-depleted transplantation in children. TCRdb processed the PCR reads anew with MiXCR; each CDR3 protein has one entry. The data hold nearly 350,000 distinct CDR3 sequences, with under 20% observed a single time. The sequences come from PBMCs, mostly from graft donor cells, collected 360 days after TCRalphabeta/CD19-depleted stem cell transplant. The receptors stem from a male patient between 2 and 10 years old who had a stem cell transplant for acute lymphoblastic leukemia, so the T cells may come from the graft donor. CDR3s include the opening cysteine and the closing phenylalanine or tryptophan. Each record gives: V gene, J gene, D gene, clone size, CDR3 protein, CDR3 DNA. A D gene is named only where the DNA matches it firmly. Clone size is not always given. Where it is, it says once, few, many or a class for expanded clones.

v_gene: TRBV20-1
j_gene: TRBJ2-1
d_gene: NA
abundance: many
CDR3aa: CSATLGYEQFF
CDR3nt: TGCAGTGCTACTCTAGGGTATGAGCAGTTCTTC

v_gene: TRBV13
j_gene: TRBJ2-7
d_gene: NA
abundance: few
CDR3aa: CASSHGFGSSGYEQYF
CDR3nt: TGTGCCAGCAGCCACGGATTCGGAAGCTCGGGTTACGAGCAGTACTTC

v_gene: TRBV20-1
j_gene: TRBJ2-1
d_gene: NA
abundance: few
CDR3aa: CSATTGRISNEQFF
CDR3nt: TGCAGTGCCACAACCGGGAGAATCAGCAATGAGCAGTTCTTC

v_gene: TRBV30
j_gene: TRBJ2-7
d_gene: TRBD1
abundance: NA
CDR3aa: CAWNDRDRVDYTYEQYF
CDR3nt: TGTGCCTGGAATGACAGGGACAGGGTCGACTATACCTACGAGCAGTACTTC

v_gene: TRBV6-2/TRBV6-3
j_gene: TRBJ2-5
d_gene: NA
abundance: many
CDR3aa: CASSYVKRETQYF
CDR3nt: TGTGCCAGCAGTTACGTAAAGAGAGAGACCCAGTACTTC

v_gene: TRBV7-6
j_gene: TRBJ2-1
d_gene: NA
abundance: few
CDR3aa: CASSLVAEYNEQFF
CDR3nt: TGTGCCAGCAGCTTAGTAGCGGAATACAATGAGCAGTTCTTC

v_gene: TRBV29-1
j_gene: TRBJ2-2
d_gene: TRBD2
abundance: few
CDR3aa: CSVEEALAGTGELFF
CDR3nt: TGCAGCGTTGAAGAGGCCCTAGCGGGCACCGGGGAGCTGTTTTTT

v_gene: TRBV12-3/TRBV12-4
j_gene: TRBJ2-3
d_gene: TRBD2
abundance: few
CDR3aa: CASSLEAGGADTQYF
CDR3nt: TGTGCCAGCAGTTTAGAGGCGGGAGGAGCGGATACGCAGTATTTT

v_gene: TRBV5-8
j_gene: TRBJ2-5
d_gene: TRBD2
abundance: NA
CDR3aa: CASSLRIWGGVGTQYF
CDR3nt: TGTGCCAGCAGCTTGAGGATTTGGGGGGGAGTAGGGACCCAGTACTTC

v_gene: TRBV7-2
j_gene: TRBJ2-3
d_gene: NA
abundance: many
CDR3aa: CASSLTSSSTDTQYF
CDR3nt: TGTGCCAGCAGCTTAACTAGCTCTAGCACAGATACGCAGTATTTT

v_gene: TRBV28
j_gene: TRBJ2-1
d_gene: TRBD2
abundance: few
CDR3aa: CASSFPGLAGPEQFF
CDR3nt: TGTGCCAGCAGTTTCCCAGGACTAGCGGGACCCGAGCAGTTCTTC

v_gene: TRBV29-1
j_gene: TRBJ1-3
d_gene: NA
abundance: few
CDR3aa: CSVERGKTGNTIYF
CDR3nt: TGCAGCGTTGAAAGAGGAAAGACTGGAAACACCATATATTTT

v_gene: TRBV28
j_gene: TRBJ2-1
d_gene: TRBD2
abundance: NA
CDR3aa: CASSFPSGGTSYNEQFF
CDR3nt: TGTGCCAGCAGTTTCCCTAGCGGGGGCACCTCCTACAATGAGCAGTTCTTC

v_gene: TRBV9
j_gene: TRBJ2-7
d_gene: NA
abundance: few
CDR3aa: CASSAQQGFEQYF
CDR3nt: TGTGCCAGCAGCGCACAACAGGGTTTCGAGCAGTACTTC

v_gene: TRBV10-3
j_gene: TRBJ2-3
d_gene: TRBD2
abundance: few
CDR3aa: CAIGVSGTDTQYF
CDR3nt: TGTGCCATCGGAGTCAGCGGGACGGATACGCAGTATTTT

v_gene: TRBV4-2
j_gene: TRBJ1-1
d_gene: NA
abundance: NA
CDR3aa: CASSQRAHRDLNTEAFF
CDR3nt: TGTGCCAGCAGCCAACGGGCACACAGGGACCTGAACACTGAAGCTTTCTTT

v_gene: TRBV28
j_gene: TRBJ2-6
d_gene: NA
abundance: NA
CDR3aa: CASSYLGLSGANVLTF
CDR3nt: TGTGCCAGCAGTTACCTGGGGCTCTCTGGGGCCAACGTCCTGACTTTC

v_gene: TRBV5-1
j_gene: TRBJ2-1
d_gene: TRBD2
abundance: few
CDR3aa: CASSLVRTSSLDEQFF
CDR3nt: TGCGCCAGCAGCTTGGTCAGGACTAGCAGCCTCGATGAGCAGTTCTTC

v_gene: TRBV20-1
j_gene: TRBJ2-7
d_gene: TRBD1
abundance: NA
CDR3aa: CSVAPGDRPYPYEQYF
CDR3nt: TGCAGTGTCGCCCCTGGGGACAGGCCCTACCCCTACGAGCAGTACTTC

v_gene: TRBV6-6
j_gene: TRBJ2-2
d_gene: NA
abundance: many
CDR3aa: CASSRGNTGELFF
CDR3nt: TGTGCCAGCAGTCGGGGGAACACCGGGGAGCTGTTTTTT

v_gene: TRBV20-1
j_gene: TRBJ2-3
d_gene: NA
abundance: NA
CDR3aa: CSASRASTDTQYF
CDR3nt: TGCAGTGCTAGCAGGGCTAGCACAGATACGCAGTATTTT

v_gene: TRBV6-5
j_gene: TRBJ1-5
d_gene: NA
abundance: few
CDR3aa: CASTLLEREGNQPQHF
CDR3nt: TGTGCCAGCACCTTACTCGAAAGGGAAGGCAATCAGCCCCAGCATTTT

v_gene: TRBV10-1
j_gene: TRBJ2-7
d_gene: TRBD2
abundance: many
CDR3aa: CASSEGLADYYEQYF
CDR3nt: TGCGCCAGCAGCGAGGGACTAGCGGACTACTACGAGCAGTACTTC

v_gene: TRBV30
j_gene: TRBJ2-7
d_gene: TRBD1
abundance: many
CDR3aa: CAWGRGTGVYEQYF
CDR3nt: TGTGCCTGGGGTCGTGGGACAGGCGTCTACGAGCAGTACTTC

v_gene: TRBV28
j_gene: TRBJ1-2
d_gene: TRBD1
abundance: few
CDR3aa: CASSLGGAGGDYGYTF
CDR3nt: TGTGCCAGCAGTTTAGGTGGGGCAGGGGGTGACTATGGCTACACCTTC

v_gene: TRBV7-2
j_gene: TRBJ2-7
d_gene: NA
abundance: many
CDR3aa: CASSLELQTGIYEQYF
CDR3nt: TGTGCCAGCAGCTTAGAGTTACAGACGGGCATCTACGAGCAGTACTTC

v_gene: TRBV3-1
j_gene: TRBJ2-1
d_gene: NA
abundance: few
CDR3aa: CASSHGPRWVQFF
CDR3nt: TGTGCCAGCAGCCACGGGCCAAGATGGGTGCAGTTCTTC

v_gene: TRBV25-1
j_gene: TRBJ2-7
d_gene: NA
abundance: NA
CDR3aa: CASSDWACTYEQYF
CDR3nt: TGTGCCAGCAGTGATTGGGCTTGTACCTACGAGCAGTACTTC

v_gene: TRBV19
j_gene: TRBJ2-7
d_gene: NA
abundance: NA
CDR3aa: CASKGGAAPSYEQYF
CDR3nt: TGTGCCAGTAAGGGGGGGGCTGCCCCCTCCTACGAGCAGTACTTC

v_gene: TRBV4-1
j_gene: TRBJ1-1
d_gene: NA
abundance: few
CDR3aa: CASSQLRANTEAFF
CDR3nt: TGCGCCAGCAGCCAGCTCAGGGCGAACACTGAAGCTTTCTTT

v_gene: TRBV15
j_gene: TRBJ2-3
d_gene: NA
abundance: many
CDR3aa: CATSRAPGTQYF
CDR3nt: TGTGCCACCAGCAGAGCCCCCGGTACGCAGTATTTT

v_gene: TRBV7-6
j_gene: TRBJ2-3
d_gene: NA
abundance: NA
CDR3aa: CASSLAGRGVGDTQYF
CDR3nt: TGTGCCAGCAGCTTAGCGGGTCGCGGTGTGGGAGATACGCAGTATTTT

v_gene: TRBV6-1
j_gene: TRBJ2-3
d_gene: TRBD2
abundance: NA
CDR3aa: CASSPEGRDTDTQYF
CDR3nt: TGTGCCAGCAGCCCGGAGGGGAGGGACACAGATACGCAGTATTTT

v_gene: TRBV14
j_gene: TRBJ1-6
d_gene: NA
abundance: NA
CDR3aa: CASSQVWRINSPLHF
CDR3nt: TGTGCCAGCAGCCAAGTTTGGCGTATCAATTCACCCCTCCACTTT

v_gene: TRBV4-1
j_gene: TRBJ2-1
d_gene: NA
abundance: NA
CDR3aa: CASSQHGVNEQFF
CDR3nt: TGCGCCAGCAGCCAACACGGGGTAAATGAGCAGTTCTTC

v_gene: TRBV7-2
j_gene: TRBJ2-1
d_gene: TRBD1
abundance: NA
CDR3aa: CASSPDRANNEQFF
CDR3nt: TGTGCCAGCAGCCCGGACAGGGCTAACAATGAGCAGTTCTTC

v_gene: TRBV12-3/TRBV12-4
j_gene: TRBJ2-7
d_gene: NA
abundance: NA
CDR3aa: CASSFGEQQYF
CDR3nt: TGTGCCAGCAGTTTCGGCGAGCAGCAGTACTTC

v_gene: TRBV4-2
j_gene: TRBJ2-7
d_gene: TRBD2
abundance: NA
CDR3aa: CASSQDPGLAVPYEQYF
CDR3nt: TGTGCCAGCAGCCAAGATCCCGGACTAGCGGTCCCCTACGAGCAGTACTTC

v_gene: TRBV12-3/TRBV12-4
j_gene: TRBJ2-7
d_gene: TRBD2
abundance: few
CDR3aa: CASSPAPGGRSEQYF
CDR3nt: TGTGCCAGCAGTCCGGCCCCTGGCGGGAGATCCGAGCAGTACTTC

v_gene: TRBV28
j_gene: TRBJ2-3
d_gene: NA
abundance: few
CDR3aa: CASSGRITDTQYF
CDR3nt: TGTGCCAGCAGCGGCAGGATCACAGATACGCAGTATTTT